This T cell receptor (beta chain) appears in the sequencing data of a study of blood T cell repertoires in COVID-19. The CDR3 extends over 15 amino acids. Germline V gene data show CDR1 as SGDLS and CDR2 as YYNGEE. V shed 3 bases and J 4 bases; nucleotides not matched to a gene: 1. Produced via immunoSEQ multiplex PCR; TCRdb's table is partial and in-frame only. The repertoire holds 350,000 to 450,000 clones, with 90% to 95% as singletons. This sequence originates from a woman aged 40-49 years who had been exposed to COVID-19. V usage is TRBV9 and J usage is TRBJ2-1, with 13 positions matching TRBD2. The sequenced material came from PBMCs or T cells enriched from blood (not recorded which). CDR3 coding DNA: TGTGCCAGCAGCGAGGGACTAGCGGGATACAATGAGCAGTTCTTC. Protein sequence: CASSEGLAGYNEQFF.